The 16 T cell receptor beta chains reported below all come from one sample, sequenced in a study of blood T cell repertoires in COVID-19. Some clones are missing from TCRdb's copy, which holds only in-frame ones; the method was immunoSEQ multiplex PCR. The sample records 300,000 to 350,000 clones, approximately 85% being singletons. The sample consisted of PBMCs or T cells enriched from blood (not recorded which). The source is a young man who had recovered from COVID-19.

V and J are TRBV15 and TRBJ1-5, with D unclear. The CDR3 is made up of 15 amino acids. Germline CDR1 LNHNV, CDR2 YYDKDF (reference sequence). V was cut by 0 bases and J by 1 base, with 7 bases left in between. In DNA, the CDR3 is TGTGCCACCAGCAGAGATGGGAGCAGCAATCAGCCCCAGCATTTT. Its protein product is CATSRDGSSNQPQHF.

The J gene is TRBJ1-1, the V gene TRBV3-1 (or the pseudogene TRBV3-2); weak D call: TRBD1 (6 bases). CDR1 is LGHDT, CDR2 YNNKEL, per germline (reference sequence). Trimming took 3 bases from V and 3 from J, leaving 11 bases between them. The CDR3 extends over 14 amino acids. The CDR3 nucleotides read TGTGCCAGCAGCCATAGGGGGGGTGACACTGAAGCTTTCTTT. Its protein is CASSHRGGDTEAFF.

The gene calls are TRBV18 and TRBJ1-1; no clear D. Germline CDR1 KGHSH, CDR2 LQKENI. V was shortened by 3 bases and J by 4 bases, with 15 bases between the two germline ends. The CDR3 runs to 15 residues. The DNA for the CDR3 is TGTGCCAGCTCACCTTTGACTACCGCGTCCACTGAAGCTTTCTTT. It encodes CASSPLTTASTEAFF. Drawing the rest from reference TRBV18 and TRBJ1-1, the complete variable domain is NAGVMQNPRHLVRRRGQEARLRCSPMKGHSHVYWYRQLPEEGLKFMVYLQKENIIDESGMPKERFSAEFPKEGPSILRIQQVVRGDSAAYFCASSPLTTASTEAFFGQGTRLTVV.

The V gene is TRBV9, the J gene TRBJ1-1; perhaps TRBD1 as D (5 bases). The germline V gene encodes CDR1 SGDLS and CDR2 YYNGEE. V was cut by 0 bases and J by 5 bases, with 11 bases left in between. The CDR3 is made up of 14 amino acids. The CDR3 reads CASSVGPGKTEAFF. CDR3 DNA: TGTGCCAGCAGCGTAGGCCCAGGGAAGACTGAAGCTTTCTTT.

The chain recombines TRBV9 with TRBJ2-7, with D perhaps matching TRBD2 (5 bases). CDR1 SGDLS and CDR2 YYNGEE come from the germline V gene. Trimming stripped 4 bases from V and 0 bases from J, with 14 bases between. CDR3 length: 15 residues. This CDR3 is CASSPHRLSSYEQYF. The DNA of the CDR3 is TGTGCCAGCAGCCCACATCGACTAAGCTCCTACGAGCAGTACTTC.

The count of this clone is one. V usage is TRBV7-3 and J usage is TRBJ1-2, with D possibly TRBD1 on 6 matching bases. The ends were cut back, 5 bases at V and 6 bases at J, with 10 bases in the middle. The CDR3 is 12 residues long. Germline lookup yields CDR1 SGHTA and CDR2 FQGTGA. CDR3 in amino acids: CASSRDIHGYTF. In nucleotides, the CDR3 is TGTGCCAGCAGCCGGGACATCCATGGCTACACCTTC. Supplemented by reference TRBV7-3 and TRBJ1-2, the full variable domain reads GAGVSQTPSNKVTEKGKYVELRCDPISGHTALYWYRQSLGQGPEFLIYFQGTGAADDSGLPNDRFFAVRPEGSVSTLKIQRTERGDSAVYLCASSRDIHGYTFGSGTRLTVV.

J is TRBJ2-5 and V is TRBV4-1; TRBD2 aligns across 9 bases. The CDR3 has 15 amino acids. The junction had 5 bases not matched to a gene; V was cut back by 1 base and J by 5 bases. Per the germline V gene, CDR1 is MGHRA and CDR2 is YSYEKL. The CDR3 sequence: CASSQVASGAETQYF. CDR3 DNA: TGCGCCAGCAGCCAAGTGGCTAGCGGGGCTGAGACCCAGTACTTC.

The rearrangement links TRBV6-5 to TRBJ1-5; TRBD1 aligns across 7 bases. Unmatched junction bases numbered 5, after V lost 6 bases and J lost 6 bases. The CDR3 sequence is 13 residues long. From germline, CDR1 is MNHEY and CDR2 SVGAGI. The CDR3 region is CASRDRVGQPQHF. In DNA form, the CDR3 reads TGTGCCAGCAGAGACAGGGTTGGTCAGCCCCAGCATTTT.

Concerning this clone: This sample also contains other DNA sequences that code for the same CDR3. The chain uses TRBV10-3 and TRBJ2-5; 7 bases are shared with TRBD1. Germline values: CDR1 ENHRY, CDR2 SYGVKD. The length of the CDR3 is 13 residues. The V gene end was trimmed by 6 bases and the J gene end by 5 bases; junction bases not matched to a gene: 6. The CDR3 sequence is CAISRQGGETQYF. The CDR3 DNA follows: TGTGCCATCAGCCGACAGGGTGGGGAGACCCAGTACTTC.

This chain joins TRBV12-5 and TRBJ1-6; TRBD1 is a possible D gene (5 bases). This CDR3 contains 15 residues. The V end lost 6 bases, the J end lost 7 bases, and 16 bases lay between the germline ends. Looked up from germline, CDR1 is LGHNT and CDR2 is FRNRAP. The CDR3 DNA reads as TGTGCTAGTGGCTCGGGGGGGGTTGGGAATTCACCCCTCCACTTT. Translating gives CASGSGGVGNSPLHF.

This clone was seen a handful of times. The genes are TRBV9 and TRBJ2-1; 7 positions match TRBD2. The CDR3 runs 17 residues. Germline V gene data show CDR1 as SGDLS and CDR2 as YYNGEE. V trimming: 3 bases; J trimming: 3 bases; junction bases outside the gene matches: 12. This CDR3 is CASSDPYMGGDYNEQFF. The DNA for the CDR3 is TGTGCCAGCAGCGACCCCTATATGGGGGGGGACTACAATGAGCAGTTCTTC.

This clone has only a few counts. The chain recombines TRBV5-1 with TRBJ2-3; 11 positions match TRBD2. The CDR3 totals 17 residues. J gave up 1 base and V 3 bases, and 7 bases lay outside the gene matches. Germline CDR1 SGHRS, CDR2 YFSETQ. In nucleotides, the CDR3 is TGCGCCAGCAGCTCACAATCGACTAGCGGGGGCACAGATACGCAGTATTTT. Its protein product is CASSSQSTSGGTDTQYF. Together with reference TRBV5-1 and TRBJ2-3, the CDR3 gives the full variable domain: KAGVTQTPRYLIKTRGQQVTLSCSPISGHRSVSWYQQTPGQGLQFLFEYFSETQRNKGNFPGRFSGRQFSNSRSEMNVSTLELGDSALYLCASSSQSTSGGTDTQYFGPGTRLTVL.

This clone occurred a few times. The genes are TRBV2 and TRBJ2-1, with 8 bases that match TRBD1. V lost 6 bases to trimming and J lost 13 bases; unmatched junction nucleotides: 11. This CDR3 region has 13 residues. CDR1 SNHLY and CDR2 FYNNEI come from the germline V gene. In DNA, the CDR3 is TGTGCCAGCAGAGGGACAGGCCAGAGCGGACAGTTCTTC. Protein sequence: CASRGTGQSGQFF.

This chain links TRBV29-1 with TRBJ2-1; TRBD1 is a possible D gene (6 bases). Germline V gene lookup returns CDR1 SQVTM and CDR2 ANQGSEA. The CDR3 has 15 amino acids. Trimming stripped 4 bases from V and 6 bases from J, with 19 bases between. This CDR3 is CSVGYAGAGVNEQFF. As DNA, the CDR3 is TGCAGCGTTGGTTACGCCGGGGCAGGGGTCAATGAGCAGTTCTTC.

In this sample, this clone turned up a few times. The rearrangement links TRBV11-3 to TRBJ2-3, with a weak D call TRBD2 (6 bases). Germline lookup yields CDR1 SGHNT and CDR2 YENEEA. With 5 bases removed from V and 4 bases from J, the gap between germline ends came to 16 bases. The CDR3 sequence is 15 residues long. CDR3 in DNA: TGTGCCAGCAGCCTGGGTTCGGGGGAGGCAGATACGCAGTATTTT. As protein: CASSLGSGEADTQYF.

This clone was detected only once. The chain recombines TRBV4-1 with TRBJ2-1, with 10 positions matching TRBD2. Germline CDR1 and CDR2: MGHRA and YSYEKL. The junction had 5 bases not matched to a gene; V was cut back by 4 bases and J by 5 bases. CDR3 length: 15 residues. The CDR3 sequence: CASSPLAGAHNEQFF. The CDR3 nucleotides read TGCGCCAGCAGCCCCCTAGCGGGGGCTCACAATGAGCAGTTCTTC.